The 27 T cell receptor beta chains listed next were all sequenced from one sample in a study of CD8 T cells in ankylosing spondylitis. Each CDR3 protein is one row after TCRdb ran MiXCR on the 5' RACE reads. The table lists around 250,000 distinct CDR3 sequences, about 10% of them singletons. Specimen: blood, either unsorted or a sorted T cell fraction (not recorded which). These receptors originate from a male donor with ankylosing spondylitis or in good health (not recorded which).

This clonotype was detected many times. The chain couples TRBV4-1 to TRBJ1-2, with D possibly matching TRBD1 (5 bases). V lost 0 bases, J lost 7 bases, and 12 bases lay in between. CDR1 is MGHRA and CDR2 is YSYEKL in the germline V gene. This CDR3 is built from 14 residues. CDR3 in amino acids: CASSQDWGPVGYTF. The CDR3 coding sequence is TGCGCCAGCAGCCAAGATTGGGGACCGGTTGGCTACACCTTC.

This clonotype was seen ten or more times. This chain uses TRBV20-1 with TRBJ1-2, with 10 bases aligning to TRBD1. V shed 1 base, J shed 2 bases, and the junction held 7 bases outside the gene matches. The CDR3 is 16 residues long. Germline lookup yields CDR1 DFQATT and CDR2 SNEGSKA (reference sequence). In nucleotides, the CDR3 is TGCAGTGCTAGAGGACAGGGGGCGCCTATGAACTATGGCTACACCTTC. It specifies CSARGQGAPMNYGYTF.

The J gene is TRBJ2-3, the V gene TRBV4-1; D gene unclear. Trimming cost V 4 bases and J 0 bases, with 8 bases left between them. Looked up from germline, CDR1 is MGHRA and CDR2 is YSYEKL. There are 14 residues in the CDR3. CDR3 protein: CASSRQSSTDTQYF. DNA for the CDR3: TGCGCCAGCAGCCGTCAGTCTAGCACAGATACGCAGTATTTT.

This clonotype was recorded at least ten times. As DNA, the CDR3 is TGCAGTGCTGCATCGACCGGGGGGGGCGCTAGATATGGCTACACCTTC. It encodes CSAASTGGGARYGYTF. V and J are TRBV20-1 and TRBJ1-2; possible D gene TRBD1, 6 bases. The CDR3 contains 16 residues. Germline-derived CDR1 and CDR2 are DFQATT and SNEGSKA (reference sequence). Trimming took 5 bases from V and 5 from J, leaving 24 bases between them.

About this clonotype itself: Because it lacks the conserved phenylalanine or tryptophan at the end, this CDR3 is likely a read error. The V and J genes are TRBV5-4 and TRBJ2-1; possibly TRBD2 for D (5 bases). Germline assignment: CDR1 SGHNT and CDR2 YYREEE (reference sequence). This CDR3 is 16 amino acids long. The CDR3 loop reads CTSSPPFRGRYNEQFY. DNA for the CDR3: TGTACCAGCAGCCCCCCTTTTCGCGGGCGTTACAATGAGCAGTTCTAC.

The table lists this clonotype with many counts. The genes are TRBV5-1 and TRBJ2-3; D is uncertain. CDR1 is SGHRS, CDR2 YFSETQ, per germline. V lost 0 bases and J lost 4, with 15 bases in between. This CDR3 has 16 residues. CDR3 protein: CASSLAVEGKADTQYF. The CDR3, as DNA: TGCGCCAGCAGCTTGGCCGTCGAAGGGAAAGCAGATACGCAGTATTTT.

This clonotype was observed many times. The chain recombines TRBV4-1 with TRBJ1-6; D might be TRBD1 (5 bases). Germline values: CDR1 MGHRA, CDR2 YSYEKL. Trimming took off 8 bases at V and 6 bases at J, with 11 bases between the two ends. The CDR3 is 13 residues long. In nucleotides, the CDR3 is TGCGCCAGCGCCCTCGACAGTAATTCACCCCTCCACTTT. Its protein product is CASALDSNSPLHF.

In this sample, this clonotype turned up many times. V gene TRBV9 combines with J gene TRBJ2-1; D is possibly TRBD2 (5 bases). Trimming took off 0 bases at V and 0 bases at J, with 10 bases between the two ends. CDR3 length equals 16 residues. CDR1 and CDR2 from the germline V gene are SGDLS and YYNGEE. The CDR3 loop is CASSVAMGSSYNEQFF. CDR3 nucleotide sequence: TGTGCCAGCAGCGTAGCTATGGGGAGCTCCTACAATGAGCAGTTCTTC.

Many counts were recorded for this clonotype. The rearrangement links TRBV7-9 to TRBJ1-3; D gene unclear. CDR1 and CDR2 from the germline V gene are SEHNR and FQNEAQ (reference sequence). This CDR3 region has 15 residues. V lost 5 bases and J lost 0, with 11 bases in between. CDR3 DNA: TGTGCCAGCAGCAATTCGGAGTTCTCTGGAAACACCATATATTTT. It codes for CASSNSEFSGNTIYF.

This clonotype appeared many times. This rearrangement joins TRBV15 to TRBJ2-2, with 7 bases lining up with TRBD1. Germline lookup yields CDR1 LNHNV and CDR2 YYDKDF (reference sequence). The CDR3 consists of 15 residues. With V trimmed by 0 bases and J by 6 bases, 4 bases remained unmatched. The CDR3 sequence: CATSRDRGSAGELFF. CDR3 nucleotides: TGTGCCACCAGCAGAGACAGGGGGTCCGCCGGGGAGCTGTTTTTT.

V usage is TRBV15 and J usage is TRBJ2-7, with 9 bases aligning to TRBD1. This CDR3 comprises 16 residues. J lost 2 bases, V lost 1 base, and 6 bases had no gene match. Germline CDR1 reads LNHNV; CDR2 reads YYDKDF (reference sequence). The CDR3 loop reads CATSRGTGTGTYEQYF. CDR3 DNA: TGTGCCACCAGCAGAGGGACCGGGACAGGGACCTACGAGCAGTACTTC.

In its sample, this clonotype was seen many times. V gene TRBV20-1 combines with J gene TRBJ2-2, with 9 bases that match TRBD2. CDR3 size: 14 residues. The germline CDR1 and CDR2 sequences are DFQATT and SNEGSKA (reference sequence). V gave up 7 bases and J gave up 3 bases; unmatched junction bases: 6. As DNA, the CDR3 is TGCAGTGTTAAGCGGGGGGCTGACACCGGGGAGCTGTTTTTT. It codes for CSVKRGADTGELFF.

This clonotype was observed many times. J is TRBJ1-1 and V is TRBV20-1; D gene uncertain. Trimming pared 4 bases from V and 5 bases from J, leaving 14 bases between. This CDR3 contains 13 residues. CDR1 is DFQATT and CDR2 is SNEGSKA in the germline V gene (reference sequence). The CDR3 nucleotides are TGCAGTGCTAAGACGAGACCAGAGACTGAAGCTTTCTTT. This encodes CSAKTRPETEAFF.

The gene calls are TRBV12-3 or TRBV12-4 and TRBJ2-5; D might be TRBD1 or TRBD2, each matching 5 bases. V was shortened by 3 bases and J by 1 base, with 9 bases between the two germline ends. The CDR3 runs to 14 residues. This CDR3 reads CASSLTGPQETQYF. CDR3 DNA sequence: TGTGCCAGCAGTTTGACGGGACCCCAAGAGACCCAGTACTTC.

This chain joins TRBV6-1 and TRBJ2-2; D call uncertain. Germline-derived CDR1 and CDR2 are MNHNS and SASEGT. The CDR3 runs 12 residues. V was trimmed by 3 bases and J by 6 bases, leaving 5 bases between them. The CDR3: CASSDLPGELFF. Here the CDR3 DNA reads TGTGCCAGCAGTGATCTTCCCGGGGAGCTGTTTTTT.

This clonotype was counted a few times. V is TRBV29-1 and J is TRBJ2-7; D is perhaps TRBD1 or TRBD2 (6 bases each). The length of the CDR3 is 15 residues. Germline-derived CDR1 and CDR2 are SQVTM and ANQGSEA. V dropped 5 bases and J dropped 4 bases, with 21 bases sitting between them. This chain's CDR3 is CSVFLWDKAGYEQYF. The CDR3 DNA follows: TGCAGCGTTTTCCTTTGGGACAAGGCGGGGTACGAGCAGTACTTC.

The chain carries TRBV2 and TRBJ1-2; D remains unclear. The V end lost 3 bases, the J end lost 8 bases, and 10 bases lay between the germline ends. CDR1 and CDR2 from the germline V gene are SNHLY and FYNNEI. This CDR3 is built from 12 residues. The DNA for the CDR3 is TGTGCCAGCAGTGATTTCGGGGTGGGCTACACCTTC. Its translation: CASSDFGVGYTF.

This clonotype was seen repeatedly, ten times or more. The chain couples TRBV2 to TRBJ2-5; 8 nucleotides line up with TRBD2. J gave up 5 bases and V 6 bases, and 8 bases lay outside the gene matches. Germline V gene sequence: CDR1 SNHLY, CDR2 FYNNEI. The CDR3 runs to 14 residues. The CDR3 sequence is CASRRAGESETQYF. DNA for the CDR3: TGTGCCAGCAGACGAGCGGGAGAAAGCGAGACCCAGTACTTC.

The sample holds many counts of this clonotype. This chain links TRBV15 with TRBJ2-1, with D unresolved. CDR3 size: 15 residues. Trimming shortened V by 3 bases and J by 4 bases, and 13 bases separated the two germline ends. Germline assignment: CDR1 LNHNV and CDR2 YYDKDF (reference sequence). CDR3 bases: TGTGCCACCAGCAGGCCCAAGCACGGGTACAATGAGCAGTTCTTC. Translated: CATSRPKHGYNEQFF.

In this sample, this clonotype turned up many times. The V and J genes are TRBV15 and TRBJ2-7; tentative D call: TRBD1 (5 bases). V dropped 0 bases and J dropped 4 bases, with 13 bases sitting between them. CDR3 length equals 15 residues. Germline V gives CDR1 LNHNV, CDR2 YYDKDF (reference sequence). CDR3 region: CATSRDRDSLYEQYF. The CDR3 DNA sequence: TGTGCCACCAGCAGAGACAGGGATTCTTTATACGAGCAGTACTTC.

This clonotype was detected ten times or more. This chain joins TRBV10-3 and TRBJ2-7; either TRBD1 or TRBD2 may supply D (5 bases each). V lost 4 bases and J 7 bases, leaving 14 bases between the germline ends. The CDR3 is made up of 13 amino acids. Germline V CDR1 and CDR2: ENHRY, SYGVKD. The DNA of the CDR3 is TGTGCCATCAGTGGGGACCGGGGACGGGAGCAGTACTTC. The encoded protein is CAISGDRGREQYF.

This clonotype was counted only a few times. The chain recombines TRBV19 with TRBJ1-5, with 8 bases that match TRBD1. Germline V CDR1 and CDR2: LNHDA, SQIVND (reference sequence). This CDR3 comprises 16 residues. Trimming cost V 5 bases and J 0 bases; bases outside gene matches: 6. In nucleotides, the CDR3 is TGTGCCAGTAGTGGGACAGGCTACTATAGCAATCAGCCCCAGCATTTT. Its protein is CASSGTGYYSNQPQHF.

This clonotype was counted ten times or more. J is TRBJ2-7 and V is TRBV20-1; D remains ambiguous. This CDR3 comprises 12 residues. Germline V gene data show CDR1 as DFQATT and CDR2 as SNEGSKA (reference sequence). V was shortened by 1 base and J by 1 base, with 5 bases between the two germline ends. The CDR3 loop is CSARVSSYEQYF. DNA for the CDR3: TGCAGTGCTAGAGTGTCTTCCTACGAGCAGTACTTC.

This clonotype showed up just a few times. V and J are TRBV7-9 and TRBJ1-1, with D maybe TRBD1 (5 bases). The ends were cut back, 5 bases at V and 8 bases at J, with 18 bases in the middle. The length of the CDR3 is 14 residues. Germline V gene data show CDR1 as SEHNR and CDR2 as FQNEAQ (reference sequence). In nucleotides, the CDR3 is TGTGCCAGCAGCCAATCCTCTGGGGCAGGGGAAGCTTTCTTT. As protein: CASSQSSGAGEAFF.

A word on this clonotype: A much larger clonotype is one base distant, so this may be a read error. The chain is built from TRBV7-2 and TRBJ2-7; D possibly uses TRBD1 or TRBD2 (5 bases each). The CDR3 has 14 amino acids. The germline gives CDR1 SGHTA, CDR2 FQGNSA. The CDR3 reads CASSLGGASSEQYF. The CDR3, as DNA: TGTGCCAGCAGCTTAGGAGGGGCATCCTCCGAGCAGTACTTC.

A note on this clonotype: One junction end disagrees with the germline gene, perhaps due to a read error. This sequence joins TRBV12-3 or TRBV12-4 and TRBJ2-2, with 9 bases matching TRBD1. The CDR3 runs to 15 residues. This CDR3 reads CTSMAGTGYTGELFF. In DNA form, the CDR3 reads TGTACCAGCATGGCCGGGACAGGGTATACCGGGGAGCTGTTTTTT.

Note on this clonotype: This clone may be a read error of a much larger clone one base away. V and J are TRBV5-5 and TRBJ1-2; D possibly corresponds to TRBD1 (6 bases). This CDR3 spans 15 amino acids. Trimming took off 4 bases at V and 4 bases at J, with 17 bases between the two ends. The germline gives CDR1 SGHKS, CDR2 YYEKEE (reference sequence). The CDR3 region has the DNA TGTGCCAGCAGCATCCAGGGTGAGGGGGGCTATGGCTACACCTTC. It encodes CASSIQGEGGYGYTF.